The 9 T cell receptor beta chains below all came from one sample that was sequenced in a study of identical twins. TCRdb fed the 5' RACE reads into MiXCR, producing one record per CDR3 protein. The data contain about 690,000 distinct CDR3 sequences, about 20% of them singletons. The same data also went into a second study, on T cells expressing NK-cell markers.

The sample comprised PBMCs. The receptors were sampled from a woman aged 18-30 years in good health.

This clonotype was found a few times. This chain uses TRBV7-9 with TRBJ2-1; 7 bases align to TRBD2. Per germline, CDR1 SEHNR and CDR2 FQNEAQ (reference sequence). The CDR3 runs 14 residues. The V gene end was trimmed by 1 base and the J gene end by 8 bases; junction bases not matched to a gene: 5. CDR3 loop: CASSLDREEDEQFF. Here the CDR3 DNA reads TGTGCCAGCAGCTTAGATCGGGAGGAAGATGAGCAGTTCTTC.

Many counts were recorded for this clonotype. The J gene is TRBJ2-3, the V gene TRBV4-3; the D gene is possibly TRBD2 (5 bases). The germline V gene has CDR1 LGHNA and CDR2 YSLEER. CDR3 length: 16 amino acids. V was shortened by 0 bases and J by 4 bases, with 14 bases between the two germline ends. The CDR3 bases are TGCGCCAGCAGCCAAGATAGGAGGACCCTGGCAGATACGCAGTATTTT. Protein product: CASSQDRRTLADTQYF.

The rearrangement links TRBV6-1 to TRBJ2-7; D remains unclear. This CDR3 region has 14 residues. V lost 5 bases, J lost 1 base, and 12 bases lay in between. Germline V gene data show CDR1 as MNHNS and CDR2 as SASEGT. The CDR3 coding sequence is TGTGCCAGCAGTAGAGACCCCGGGTCCTACGAGCAGTACTTC. Residues: CASSRDPGSYEQYF.

The chain combines TRBV29-1 with TRBJ2-5, with 9 bases lining up with TRBD2. J was trimmed by 9 bases and V by 0 bases; bases with no gene match: 11. This CDR3 is 15 amino acids long. Germline values: CDR1 SQVTM, CDR2 ANQGSEA. CDR3 region: CSVEDAQDSGSAQYF. DNA for the CDR3: TGCAGCGTTGAAGATGCCCAAGATAGCGGGAGCGCCCAGTACTTC.

This clonotype was seen a handful of times. The chain is built from TRBV6-5 and TRBJ1-1, with no clear D. This CDR3 is built from 15 residues. CDR1 and CDR2 (germline): MNHEY, SVGAGI. The V gene lost 0 bases and the J gene lost 4 bases, with 12 bases spanning the gap. CDR3 nucleotide sequence: TGTGCCAGCAGTTACTCGGCCCTTTTTGGCACTGAAGCTTTCTTT. This codes for CASSYSALFGTEAFF.

This rearrangement joins TRBV25-1 to TRBJ2-1; a possible D gene is TRBD2 (6 bases). The germline gives CDR1 MGHDK, CDR2 SYGVNS. V lost 3 bases and J lost 8, with 14 bases in between. The CDR3 extends over 14 amino acids. The CDR3 is CASSDHTSRDEQFF. CDR3 bases: TGTGCCAGCAGTGATCATACTAGCCGTGATGAGCAGTTCTTC.

The CDR3 here is CASSTGTREKLFF. DNA of the CDR3: TGTGCCAGCAGCACAGGGACCCGTGAAAAACTGTTTTTT. This rearrangement joins TRBV5-6 to TRBJ1-4; tentative D call: TRBD1 (6 bases). Trimming cost V 4 bases and J 7 bases, with 11 bases left between them. The germline V gene encodes CDR1 SGHDT and CDR2 YYEEEE. The CDR3 extends over 13 amino acids.

This clonotype has ten or more counts. The CDR3 protein is CASSLAIGEGSYEQYF. CDR3 coding DNA: TGTGCCAGCAGCTTAGCGATAGGCGAAGGCTCCTACGAGCAGTACTTC. V usage is TRBV7-9 and J usage is TRBJ2-7, with D unresolved. Trimming left V 0 bases short and J 0 bases short, with 12 bases between. The CDR3 is 16 residues long. The germline gives CDR1 SEHNR, CDR2 FQNEAQ (reference sequence). Drawing the rest from reference TRBV7-9 and TRBJ2-7, the complete variable domain is DTGVSQNPRHKITKRGQNVTFRCDPISEHNRLYWYRQTLGQGPEFLTYFQNEAQLEKSRLLSDRFSAERPKGSFSTLEIQRTEQGDSAMYLCASSLAIGEGSYEQYFGPGTRLTVT.

V is TRBV29-1 and J is TRBJ2-1; 9 nucleotides align to TRBD2. The length of the CDR3 is 14 residues. Germline V gene lookup returns CDR1 SQVTM and CDR2 ANQGSEA. V was clipped by 7 bases and J by 4 bases; unmatched bases: 8. CDR3 DNA: TGCAGCGACCTTAGCGGGAGTCCATACAATGAGCAGTTCTTC. Its protein is CSDLSGSPYNEQFF.